This entry is about one T cell receptor (beta chain). Its specificity is unknown. In the PCR, 60 Vbeta and 13 Jbeta primers were used. TCRdb's table, derived via immunoSEQ multiplex PCR, lists solely in-frame clones and lacks some. The top ten clones hold roughly 9.6% of a sample with approximately 97,000 clones, roughly 80% of them seen once. Germline V gene sequence: CDR1 LGHNA, CDR2 YSLEER. This CDR3 has 15 amino acids. The V gene lost 5 bases and the J gene lost 3 bases, with 11 bases spanning the gap. This sample is part of a study of cytomegalovirus exposure and HLA in healthy donors. Findings of the study overall: In a later analysis, productive TCRs from donors in an Asian-associated ancestry cluster reportedly carried fewer N-insertions than the cohort mean.

Sequencing was performed on PBMCs. The chain has TRBV4-3 and TRBJ1-6; D perhaps matches TRBD1 (5 bases). The TCR comes from a male donor in good health and CMV-seropositive. Here the CDR3 reads CASSEGLDYNSPLHF. For the CDR3, the DNA is TGCGCCAGCAGCGAGGGACTGGACTATAATTCACCCCTCCACTTT.